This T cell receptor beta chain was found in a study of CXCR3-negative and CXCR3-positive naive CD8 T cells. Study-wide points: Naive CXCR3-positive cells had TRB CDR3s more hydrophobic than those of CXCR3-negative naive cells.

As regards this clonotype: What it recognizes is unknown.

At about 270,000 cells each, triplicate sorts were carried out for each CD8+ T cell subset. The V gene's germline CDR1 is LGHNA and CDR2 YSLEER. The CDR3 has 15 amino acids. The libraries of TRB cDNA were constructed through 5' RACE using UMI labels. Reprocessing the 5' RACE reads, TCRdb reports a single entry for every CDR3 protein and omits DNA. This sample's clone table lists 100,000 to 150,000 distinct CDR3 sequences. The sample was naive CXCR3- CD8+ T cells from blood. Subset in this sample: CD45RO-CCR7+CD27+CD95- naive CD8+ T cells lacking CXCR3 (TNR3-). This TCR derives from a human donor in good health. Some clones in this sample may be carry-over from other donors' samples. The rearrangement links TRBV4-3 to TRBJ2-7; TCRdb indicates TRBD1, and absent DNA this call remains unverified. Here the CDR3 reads CASSQDHGASYEQYF.